The clone carrying this T cell receptor beta chain showed up just a few times. As yet, its antigen is unknown. This record belongs to a study of T-cell reconstitution after alpha-beta-depleted transplantation in children. Study-wide results and limits: TCRbeta diversity was high at day 60 in some patients (a result of surviving recipient T cells and thymic progenitors). It was newly produced T cells that mostly accounted for T-cell counts and diversity one year after transplant. Approximately two months post-transplant, alpha-beta T cells reportedly originated from several hundred expanded graft clones.

It was with unique molecular identifiers that the TCRbeta library was prepared. MiXCR, run by TCRdb on the PCR reads, gives a single entry per CDR3 protein. This sample has hundreds of thousands of distinct CDR3 sequences, with roughly 25% found just once. Trimming took off 6 bases at V and 5 bases at J, with 10 bases between the two ends. Germline values: CDR1 MNHEY, CDR2 SVGEGT. The length of the CDR3 is 13 residues. The chain links TRBV6-2 or TRBV6-3 to TRBJ2-2; D not resolved. This sequence originates from a female patient under 10 years old who had a stem cell transplant for congenital amegakaryocytic thrombocytopenia, so the T cells may come from the graft donor. Sequencing used PBMCs, mostly from graft donor cells, obtained 360 days after TCRalphabeta/CD19-depleted stem cell transplant. CDR3 residues: CASRNRRTGELFF. Written as DNA, the CDR3 is TGTGCCAGCAGAAATCGAAGGACCGGGGAGCTGTTTTTT.